These T cell receptor beta chains were read from a single sample in a study of OX40 agonist ivuxolimab in advanced cancers. Clones were read by immunoSEQ multiplex PCR, and TCRdb kept only the in-frame ones, dropping some. The sample lists tens of thousands of clones, about 89% occurring once. The sample was CD4+ or CD8+ T cells sorted from blood, taken in a trial of the OX40 agonist ivuxolimab. Every receptor here comes from an adult with an advanced solid tumor such as melanoma, head and neck, liver or kidney cancer. CDR3s leave out the opening cysteine and the closing phenylalanine or tryptophan.

v_gene	j_gene	CDR3aa
TRBV4-3	TRBJ2-1	ASSLAGEFYNEQF
TRBV7-9	TRBJ1-3	ASSRGEGLENTIY
TRBV6-1	TRBJ2-5	ASRVRAYQETQY
TRBV18	TRBJ2-7	ASSPPTGQGTYEQY
TRBV11-3	TRBJ2-7	ASSSNRPEQY
TRBV30	TRBJ1-1	AWRRTEAF
TRBV5-1	TRBJ2-7	ASSLGGTSGTYEQY
TRBV5-4	TRBJ2-3	ASSPGGARSTDTQY
TRBV4-1	TRBJ2-3	ASSPASGRPDTQY
TRBV29-1	TRBJ1-2	SAESGSYGYT
TRBV30	TRBJ2-1	AWGTTEGYNEQF
TRBV6-1	TRBJ2-5	ASSESDPMY
TRBV5-1	TRBJ2-7	ASSLIGHSYEQY
TRBV7-2	TRBJ2-3	ASSTSSGLSTDTQY
TRBV5-1	TRBJ2-2	ASSTGPAGLPQTITGELF
TRBV9	TRBJ2-2	ASSVSRHTGELF
TRBV2	TRBJ1-3	ASSGRDSRSGNTIY
TRBV14	TRBJ1-5	ASSQGFAAQH
TRBV10-3	TRBJ2-7	AISGRYEQY
TRBV25-1	TRBJ2-3	ASSSPGTGLTDTQY
TRBV7-9	TRBJ2-2	ASSNRAGGTGELF
TRBV27	TRBJ2-7	ASRGLAEYEQY
TRBV12-5	TRBJ1-5	ASGRGGDGNQPQH
TRBV28	TRBJ2-4	ASSSHGTDEY
TRBV28	TRBJ1-2	ASSLVNYGYT
TRBV11-3	TRBJ2-3	ASSLGTSGSVNTQY
TRBV5-4	TRBJ2-5	ANPRSSEGETQY
TRBV11-1	TRBJ2-3	ASGQLTDTQY
TRBV5-1	TRBJ2-7	ASSLMASGTYEQY
TRBV7-9	TRBJ2-6	ASSPAGLSGANVLT
TRBV6-4	TRBJ2-2	ASSAGLAVLNTGELF
TRBV9	TRBJ2-3	ASSVRGLAGLTDTQY
TRBV11-2	TRBJ1-4	ASSQGGGSEKLF
TRBV11-2	TRBJ2-1	ASSLLGSHVTYNEQF
TRBV11-3	TRBJ2-1	ASSFTGTGGNEQF
TRBV18	TRBJ2-3	ASRATSGGATDTQY